This T cell receptor beta chain was observed in a study of blood T cell repertoires in COVID-19. The wider study: The samples span acute and convalescent COVID-19 from the United States, Italy and Spain. Nucleic acid was either cDNA or gDNA, and it came from T cells, B-cell-depleted T cells, or PBMCs.

Methods used by the authors: Estimates of nucleated cell counts were drawn from the amplification of reference gene primers. Produced via immunoSEQ multiplex PCR; TCRdb's table is partial and in-frame only. The V and J calls and the clone size are those of that table, but D and trimming were determined from the DNA. Of 100,000 to 150,000 clones listed, roughly 84% are singletons. V was pared by 6 bases and J by 5 bases, with 14 bases between. The CDR3 length is 13 residues. Germline V CDR1 and CDR2: SGHNT, YYREEE (reference sequence). The sample comprised peripheral blood. The chain carries TRBV5-4 and TRBJ1-1; D is perhaps TRBD1 (6 bases). The receptor was derived from a woman older than 75 with acute or convalescent COVID-19. CDR3 DNA sequence: TGTGCCAGCACCACACAGGGTGGGACTGAAGCTTTCTTT. Its translation: CASTTQGGTEAFF.